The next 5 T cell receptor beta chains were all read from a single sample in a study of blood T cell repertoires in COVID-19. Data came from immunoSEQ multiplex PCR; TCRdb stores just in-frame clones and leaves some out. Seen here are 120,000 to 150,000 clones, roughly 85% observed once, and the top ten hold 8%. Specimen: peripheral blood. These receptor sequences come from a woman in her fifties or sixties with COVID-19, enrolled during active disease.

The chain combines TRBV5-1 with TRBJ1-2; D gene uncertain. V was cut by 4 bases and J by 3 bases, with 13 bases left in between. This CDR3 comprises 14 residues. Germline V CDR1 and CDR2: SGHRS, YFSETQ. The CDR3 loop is CASSPTLQDYGYTF. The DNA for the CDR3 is TGCGCCAGCAGCCCGACCCTGCAGGACTATGGCTACACCTTC.

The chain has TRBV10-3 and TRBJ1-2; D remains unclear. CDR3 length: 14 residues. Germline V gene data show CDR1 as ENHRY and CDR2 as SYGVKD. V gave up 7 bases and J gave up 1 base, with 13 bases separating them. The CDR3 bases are TGTGCCATCAATAAAGACGAGGATAACTATGGCTACACCTTC. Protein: CAINKDEDNYGYTF.

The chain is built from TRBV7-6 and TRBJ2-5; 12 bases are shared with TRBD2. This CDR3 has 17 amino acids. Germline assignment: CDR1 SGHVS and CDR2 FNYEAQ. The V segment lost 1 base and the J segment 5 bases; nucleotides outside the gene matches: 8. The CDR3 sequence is CASSLGILAGGEETQYF. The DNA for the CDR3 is TGTGCCAGCAGCTTAGGAATCCTAGCGGGGGGGGAGGAGACCCAGTACTTC.

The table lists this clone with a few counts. CDR3 in DNA: TGTGCCAGCAGCCATTTAACAGGGAACGAGCAGTACTTC. It specifies CASSHLTGNEQYF. This chain connects TRBV14 to TRBJ2-7; D is possibly TRBD1 (6 bases). Trimming removed 3 bases from V and 5 bases from J, with 11 bases in between. The CDR3 contains 13 residues. The germline gives CDR1 SGHDN, CDR2 FVKESK.

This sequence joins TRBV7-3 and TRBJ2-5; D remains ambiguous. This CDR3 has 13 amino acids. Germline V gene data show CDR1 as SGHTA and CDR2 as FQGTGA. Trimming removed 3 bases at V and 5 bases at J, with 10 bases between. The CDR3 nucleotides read TGTGCCAGCAGCTTCATCCCCGAGGAGACCCAGTACTTC. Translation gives CASSFIPEETQYF. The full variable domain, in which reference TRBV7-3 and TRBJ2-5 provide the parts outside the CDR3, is GAGVSQTPSNKVTEKGKYVELRCDPISGHTALYWYRQSLGQGPEFLIYFQGTGAADDSGLPNDRFFAVRPEGSVSTLKIQRTERGDSAVYLCASSFIPEETQYFGPGTRLLVL.